This entry is about one T cell receptor (beta chain). This could be a read error, since a much larger clone is one nucleotide away. Time point described: healthy volunteer bleed at 2 weeks. RNA extraction used unfractionated whole blood as the source of total RNA. A single record per CDR3 protein comes from TCRdb applying MiXCR to the RACE reads. The table records 50,000 or so distinct CDR3 sequences, about 4.5% of them present only once. The data belong to a study of human T cells and chemical hapten exposure. Per the germline V gene, CDR1 is SGHTA and CDR2 is FQGNSA. This CDR3 contains 14 residues. The rearrangement uses TRBV7-2 and TRBJ2-1; D remains unclear. Sequenced input: whole blood. The receptor was derived from a human donor in good health. Some clones in this sample may be carry-over from other donors' samples. CDR3 amino acids: CASSLSGLLNEQLF. In DNA, the CDR3 is TGTGCCAGCAGCTTGAGTGGCCTCTTAAATGAGCAGCTCTTC.